The 25 T cell receptor beta chains given below trace back to one sample, sequenced in a study of blood T cell repertoires in COVID-19. Clones were sequenced by immunoSEQ multiplex PCR, and TCRdb holds only the in-frame ones, with some missing. Among roughly 150,000 clones listed, 79% were seen once. The source material was PBMCs or T cells enriched from blood (not recorded which). The receptors were sampled from a woman in her 70s in a cohort exposed to, infected with or recovered from COVID-19 (not recorded which).

Concerning this clone: This sample includes further DNA sequences coding for the same CDR3. The V gene is TRBV11-2, the J gene TRBJ2-1; perhaps TRBD1 as D (5 bases). This CDR3 is built from 15 residues. The V and J ends lost 2 bases and 3 bases respectively, with 11 bases between them. The germline gives CDR1 SGHAT, CDR2 FQNNGV. The CDR3 region is CASSLRQSSYNEQFF. Here the CDR3 DNA reads TGTGCCAGCAGCTTAAGACAGAGTAGCTACAATGAGCAGTTCTTC. The variable domain in full, with the rest retrieved from reference TRBV11-2 and TRBJ2-1, is EAGVAQSPRYKIIEKRQSVAFWCNPISGHATLYWYQQILGQGPKLLIQFQNNGVVDDSQLPKDRFSAERLKGVDSTLKIQPAKLEDSAVYLCASSLRQSSYNEQFFGPGTRLTVL.

The chain carries TRBV28 and TRBJ1-1; 9 bases are shared with TRBD1. Germline assignment: CDR1 MDHEN and CDR2 SYDVKM. This CDR3 is built from 16 residues. Trimming at V came to 2 bases and at J to 5 bases, leaving 9 bases not matched to a gene. CDR3 amino acids: CASSLIGTGTGTEAFF. The CDR3 region has the DNA TGTGCCAGCAGTTTAATAGGAACAGGGACAGGGACTGAAGCTTTCTTT.

The chain carries TRBV2 and TRBJ2-2; D not certain. This CDR3 contains 14 residues. Trimming took 5 bases from V and 3 from J, leaving 10 bases between them. Looked up from germline, CDR1 is SNHLY and CDR2 is FYNNEI. The CDR3 reads CASSYILDTGELFF. The DNA of the CDR3 is TGTGCCAGCAGTTACATCTTGGACACCGGGGAGCTGTTTTTT.

The gene calls are TRBV2 and TRBJ1-2; D is uncertain. The ends were cut back, 2 bases at V and 8 bases at J, with 9 bases in the middle. This CDR3 contains 12 residues. In germline, CDR1 is SNHLY, CDR2 FYNNEI. For the CDR3, the DNA is TGTGCCAGCAGTGAACTTGACACAGGCTACACCTTC. It translates to CASSELDTGYTF.

DNA of the CDR3: TGTGCCAGCAATCGCGGGGGGCGCCAGACCCAGTACTTC. Translating it yields CASNRGGRQTQYF. The chain couples TRBV2 to TRBJ2-5; 8 positions match TRBD2. Unmatched junction bases numbered 7, after V lost 7 bases and J lost 6 bases. CDR3 length: 13 amino acids. Germline lookup yields CDR1 SNHLY and CDR2 FYNNEI.

The chain is built from TRBV27 and TRBJ2-1; TRBD2 agrees at 11 bases. This CDR3 region has 14 residues. J was trimmed by 8 bases and V by 5 bases; bases with no gene match: 5. Germline CDR1 and CDR2: MNHEY and SMNVEV (reference sequence). CDR3 in DNA: TGTGCCAGCAGTCCACTAGCGGGAGTTGATGAGCAGTTCTTC. Translating gives CASSPLAGVDEQFF.

This chain links TRBV12-3 or TRBV12-4 with TRBJ1-2; D is ambiguous. V lost 0 bases, J lost 5 bases, and 4 bases lay in between. The CDR3 covers 12 residues. This CDR3 reads CASSLASYGYTF. The CDR3 DNA reads TGTGCCAGCAGTTTAGCGAGTTATGGCTACACCTTC.

This clone was counted a single time. The V call is TRBV15, the J call TRBJ2-2, with a tentative D call TRBD2 (6 bases). The CDR3 runs 16 residues. With 5 bases removed from V and 7 bases from J, the gap between germline ends came to 20 bases. Germline V CDR1 and CDR2: LNHNV, YYDKDF (reference sequence). Written as DNA, the CDR3 is TGTGCCACCAGCTCTCTGGCCCCGGGGGTCGGCGGGGAGCTGTTTTTT. Amino acids: CATSSLAPGVGGELFF.

V gene TRBV21-1 combines with J gene TRBJ2-1; TRBD1 is the table's D call and was not checked against the DNA. TRBV21-1 is assigned pseudogene status. There are 15 residues in the CDR3. The CDR3 DNA sequence: TGTGCCAGCAGGGACAGGGCCCCCTTGGGCAATGAGCAGTTCTTC. This encodes CASRDRAPLGNEQFF.

This chain links TRBV19 with TRBJ1-4, with D possibly being TRBD1 (5 bases). Germline V gene sequence: CDR1 LNHDA, CDR2 SQIVND (reference sequence). The CDR3 has 16 amino acids. Trimming cost V 5 bases and J 6 bases, with 19 bases left between them. CDR3 sequence: CASSATPGGTYEKLFF. CDR3 nucleotides: TGTGCCAGTAGTGCGACCCCCGGGGGGACTTATGAAAAACTGTTTTTT.

The V and J genes are TRBV9 and TRBJ1-1; possible D gene TRBD1, 6 bases. The germline gives CDR1 SGDLS, CDR2 YYNGEE. The V and J ends lost 2 bases and 0 bases respectively, with 14 bases between them. The CDR3 runs to 16 residues. The CDR3 sequence is CASSVPDSRVNTEAFF. As DNA, the CDR3 is TGTGCCAGCAGCGTTCCGGACAGCCGCGTGAACACTGAAGCTTTCTTT.

The genes are TRBV4-1 and TRBJ2-7, with 11 nucleotides matching TRBD1. The CDR3 spans 14 residues. V lost 3 bases to trimming and J lost 2 bases; unmatched junction nucleotides: 0. Germline-derived CDR1 and CDR2 are MGHRA and YSYEKL. CDR3 sequence: CASSQGQGAYEQYF. The CDR3 DNA reads TGCGCCAGCAGCCAGGGACAGGGGGCCTACGAGCAGTACTTC.

The V call is TRBV19, the J call TRBJ2-1; 8 positions agree with TRBD2. This CDR3 comprises 19 residues. In germline, CDR1 is LNHDA, CDR2 SQIVND (reference sequence). V dropped 5 bases and J dropped 6; count of bases not matched to a gene: 21. The DNA for the CDR3 is TGTGCCAGTAGTCCGACCACTAGCGGATCCTTTATTGGGGGCAATGAGCAGTTCTTC. This codes for CASSPTTSGSFIGGNEQFF.

The rearrangement links TRBV4-2 to TRBJ1-5; possible D gene TRBD1, 6 bases. The germline V gene encodes CDR1 LGHNA and CDR2 YNFKEQ. The CDR3 sequence is 14 residues long. V was cut by 3 bases and J by 4 bases, with 10 bases left in between. CDR3 region: CASSQEDRNQPQHF. CDR3 nucleotide sequence: TGTGCCAGCAGCCAGGAAGACAGGAATCAGCCCCAGCATTTT.

The chain has TRBV5-1 and TRBJ1-2; 7 bases are a match to TRBD1. The CDR3 covers 13 residues. J was trimmed by 4 bases and V by 3 bases; bases with no gene match: 3. Germline V gene lookup returns CDR1 SGHRS and CDR2 YFSETQ. The CDR3 DNA sequence: TGCGCCAGCAGCTACGGGACAGTCTATGGCTACACCTTC. Translation gives CASSYGTVYGYTF.

This chain connects TRBV2 to TRBJ2-1, with TRBD2 identical over 8 bases. Trimming cost V 7 bases and J 6 bases; bases outside gene matches: 14. Looked up from germline, CDR1 is SNHLY and CDR2 is FYNNEI. CDR3 length: 16 residues. In DNA, the CDR3 is TGTGCCAGCATCCAACGTACAAGCGGGAGCCCCAATGAGCAGTTCTTC. Translating gives CASIQRTSGSPNEQFF.

V gene TRBV24-1 combines with J gene TRBJ1-6; D not resolved. CDR1 and CDR2 (germline): KGHDR, SFDVKD. This CDR3 contains 20 residues. Trimming stripped 0 bases from V and 1 base from J, with 18 bases between. The CDR3 coding sequence is TGTGCCACCAGTGATTTGTCCCGATTAGACTCACGGTCCTATAATTCACCCCTCCACTTT. Encoded protein: CATSDLSRLDSRSYNSPLHF.

This chain connects TRBV6-5 to TRBJ1-5; 8 bases fit TRBD1. This CDR3 comprises 14 residues. Germline CDR1 MNHEY, CDR2 SVGAGI. V lost 8 bases and J lost 4; bases outside the gene matches: 7. The CDR3: CASRRTGSNQPQHF. CDR3 nucleotides: TGTGCCAGCCGTAGGACAGGGTCAAATCAGCCCCAGCATTTT.

The chain recombines TRBV7-8 with TRBJ1-5; no clear D gene. Germline CDR1 and CDR2: SGHVS and FQNEAQ. V dropped 5 bases and J dropped 9 bases, with 14 bases sitting between them. CDR3 length: 13 amino acids. CDR3 DNA: TGTGCCAGCAGCCCTCGGTCGGGTGGGCCCCAGCATTTT. This translates into CASSPRSGGPQHF.

This clone was observed a handful of times. The rearrangement uses TRBV9 and TRBJ2-1; 8 bases match TRBD2. V lost 2 bases to trimming and J lost 7 bases; unmatched junction nucleotides: 2. Germline V gene lookup returns CDR1 SGDLS and CDR2 YYNGEE. The CDR3 length is 13 residues. The DNA of the CDR3 is TGTGCCAGCAGCGTCGCGGGAGGAAATGAGCAGTTCTTC. This codes for CASSVAGGNEQFF.

Only one count was recorded for this clone. The chain joins TRBV11-1 to TRBJ2-1, with TRBD2 identical over 7 bases. Trimming removed 1 base from V and 5 bases from J; junction bases left unmatched: 2. CDR1 SGHAT and CDR2 FQDESV come from the germline V gene (reference sequence). The CDR3 has 14 residues. The CDR3 protein is CASSLGLANNEQFF. CDR3 bases: TGTGCCAGCAGCTTAGGACTAGCTAACAATGAGCAGTTCTTC.

This chain connects TRBV18 to TRBJ2-6, with TRBD2 matching 12 bases. In germline, CDR1 is KGHSH, CDR2 LQKENI. The J segment lost 3 bases and the V segment lost 8 bases, leaving 11 bases of the junction unmatched. There are 18 residues in the CDR3. CDR3 coding DNA: TGTGCCAGCACCAACGGACTAGCGGGATTAGGTGGGGCCAACGTCCTGACTTTC. It encodes CASTNGLAGLGGANVLTF.

Worth noting for this clone: The same CDR3 arises from other DNA sequences in this sample as well. The chain carries TRBV18 and TRBJ2-5, with 11 bases lining up with TRBD1. The CDR3 extends over 15 amino acids. The trim removed 1 base at V and 5 bases at J, leaving 3 bases unmatched. Germline V gene data show CDR1 as KGHSH and CDR2 as LQKENI. The CDR3 reads CASSPRTGGGETQYF. CDR3 DNA: TGTGCCAGCTCACCACGGACAGGGGGCGGTGAGACCCAGTACTTC.

This rearrangement joins TRBV11-1 to TRBJ2-1; 8 positions match TRBD2. This CDR3 region has 15 residues. From germline, CDR1 is SGHAT and CDR2 FQDESV (reference sequence). Germline trimming cut 5 bases from V and 4 bases from J; bases unmatched to any gene: 7. The CDR3 loop reads CASSLVAGTYNEQFF. As DNA, the CDR3 is TGTGCCAGCAGCCTTGTAGCGGGGACATACAATGAGCAGTTCTTC.

V gene TRBV7-3 combines with J gene TRBJ2-1, with D possibly matching TRBD2 (6 bases). CDR1 is SGHTA, CDR2 FQGTGA, per germline. V was clipped by 4 bases and J by 9 bases, with 13 bases between them. The CDR3 sequence is 13 residues long. The CDR3 spells CASSSSGVAEQFF. CDR3 bases: TGTGCCAGCAGCTCCTCGGGAGTGGCTGAGCAGTTCTTC.